This T cell receptor beta chain appears in the sequencing data of a study of OX40 agonist ivuxolimab in advanced cancers. Study-wide results and caveats: CD8+ T cells (on average) carried more expanded clones than CD4+ T cells. What antigens the expanded peripheral T cells recognized was never established.

As for this clone: The target antigen is unknown.

Some clones are missing from TCRdb's copy, which holds only in-frame ones; the method was immunoSEQ multiplex PCR. The table has about 100,000 clones, under 85% seen once. The sequence was collected from an adult with an advanced solid tumor such as melanoma, head and neck, liver or kidney cancer. Source: CD4+ or CD8+ T cells sorted from blood, taken in a trial of the OX40 agonist ivuxolimab.

CDR3 sequence reads: CASSPPAGTGGTDTQYF. CDR3 nucleotide sequence: TGTGCCAGCAGCCCCCCGGCTGGGACAGGGGGCACAGATACGCAGTATTTT. V is TRBV5-8 and J is TRBJ2-3; TRBD1 agrees at 10 bases. The trim removed 4 bases at V and 1 base at J, leaving 9 bases unmatched. The CDR3 is 17 residues long. Germline V gene data show CDR1 as SGHTS and CDR2 as YDEGEE. The entire variable domain, with the rest obtained from reference TRBV5-8 and TRBJ2-3, is as follows: EAGVTQSPTHLIKTRGQQATLRCSPISGHTSVYWYQQALGLGLQFLLWYDEGEERNRGNFPPRFSGRQFPNYSSELNVNALELEDSALYLCASSPPAGTGGTDTQYFGPGTRLTVL.